The 26 T cell receptor beta chains below all came from one sample that was sequenced in a study of T cell repertoires in cytomegalovirus infection. No antigens are known for them. A single record per CDR3 protein comes from TCRdb applying MiXCR to the reads. The sample records fewer than 850,000 distinct CDR3 sequences, just under 30% being singletons. The sample was cultured CD8+ T cells from PBMCs, taken from culture after CMV antigen stimulation. These receptors originate from a human donor in good health (CMV status not recorded). Some clones in this sample may be carry-over from other donors' samples.

This CDR3 is CASSQLETSPYNEQFF. The CDR3 DNA follows: TGCGCCAGCAGCCAACTAGAGACTAGCCCCTACAATGAGCAGTTCTTC. The chain links TRBV4-1 to TRBJ2-1, with 7 bases aligning to TRBD2. CDR1 is MGHRA and CDR2 is YSYEKL in the germline V gene. V dropped 2 bases and J dropped 2; count of bases not matched to a gene: 6. The CDR3 has 16 residues.

The chain employs TRBV27 and TRBJ1-2; unclear D gene. This CDR3 has 14 amino acids. V lost 0 bases and J 4 bases, leaving 9 bases between the germline ends. From germline, CDR1 is MNHEY and CDR2 SMNVEV (reference sequence). The CDR3 protein is CASSLSGKLYGYTF. The CDR3 coding sequence is TGTGCCAGCAGTTTATCAGGAAAGCTCTATGGCTACACCTTC.

J is TRBJ1-1 and V is TRBV4-1, with 7 bases fitting TRBD1. With 4 bases clipped from V and 5 bases from J, the junction kept 4 bases outside the gene matches. The CDR3 is made up of 13 amino acids. Germline lookup yields CDR1 MGHRA and CDR2 YSYEKL. The CDR3 DNA follows: TGCGCCAGCAGCCTTGGGACAGAGACTGAAGCTTTCTTT. As protein: CASSLGTETEAFF.

This clonotype was counted a few times. The chain combines TRBV7-9 with TRBJ2-6; 8 bases fit TRBD1. The germline gives CDR1 SEHNR, CDR2 FQNEAQ (reference sequence). Unmatched junction bases numbered 21, after V lost 8 bases and J lost 0 bases. This CDR3 is 21 amino acids long. The CDR3 DNA is TGTGCCAGCTCTGTTTCATTCCAGGGGGCGAATACCCCCTCTGGGGCCAACGTCCTGACTTTC. Translating gives CASSVSFQGANTPSGANVLTF. Full variable domain (missing parts from reference TRBV7-9 and TRBJ2-6): DTGVSQNPRHKITKRGQNVTFRCDPISEHNRLYWYRQTLGQGPEFLTYFQNEAQLEKSRLLSDRFSAERPKGSFSTLEIQRTEQGDSAMYLCASSVSFQGANTPSGANVLTFGAGSRLTVL.

The chain links TRBV7-9 to TRBJ2-3; TRBD1 matches at 8 bases. The trim removed 5 bases at V and 1 base at J, leaving 8 bases unmatched. Per the germline V gene, CDR1 is SEHNR and CDR2 is FQNEAQ (reference sequence). This CDR3 comprises 16 residues. Here the CDR3 reads CASSTPQGVGTDTQYF. The CDR3 DNA is TGTGCCAGCAGCACCCCACAGGGGGTGGGCACAGATACGCAGTATTTT.

The chain uses TRBV29-1 and TRBJ1-1, with D tentatively TRBD1 (5 bases). The V gene lost 8 bases and the J gene lost 5 bases, with 18 bases spanning the gap. The CDR3 loop spans 13 amino acids. Germline V gene sequence: CDR1 SQVTM, CDR2 ANQGSEA. For the CDR3, the DNA is TGCAGCACCCTTAGGACGTCAGGGACTGAAGCTTTCTTT. This gives the protein CSTLRTSGTEAFF.

This clonotype was picked up a small number of times. The rearrangement links TRBV27 to TRBJ2-1; 10 positions match TRBD1. This CDR3 is 15 amino acids long. Germline CDR1 and CDR2: MNHEY and SMNVEV (reference sequence). V gave up 2 bases and J gave up 8 bases; unmatched junction bases: 6. Written as DNA, the CDR3 is TGTGCCAGCAGTTTAGGACAGGGGGTATTGTATGAGCAGTTCTTC. Translating it yields CASSLGQGVLYEQFF.

The sample holds a few counts of this clonotype. The chain joins TRBV11-2 to TRBJ2-7; D call uncertain. This CDR3 spans 14 amino acids. Germline loops: CDR1 SGHAT, CDR2 FQNNGV. The V gene lost 5 bases and the J gene lost 1 base, with 12 bases spanning the gap. The CDR3 region has the DNA TGTGCCAGCAGCCACTGGGTAAGATCCTACGAGCAGTACGTC. It encodes CASSHWVRSYEQYV.

The chain recombines TRBV20-1 with TRBJ2-1; the match to TRBD2 covers 7 bases. CDR3 length: 15 amino acids. The germline CDR1 and CDR2 sequences are DFQATT and SNEGSKA (reference sequence). V was clipped by 5 bases and J by 4 bases; unmatched bases: 11. The CDR3 DNA reads TGCAGTGCTCCCGTTACTAGCGTGGCTTACAATGAGCAGTTCTTC. It codes for CSAPVTSVAYNEQFF.

The chain combines TRBV2 with TRBJ2-7, with TRBD1 as a possible D gene (7 bases). Germline V lookup: CDR1 SNHLY, CDR2 FYNNEI. V lost 8 bases and J 13 bases, leaving 15 bases between the germline ends. The CDR3 consists of 10 residues. The CDR3 protein is CASGGTAPYF. The CDR3 DNA reads TGTGCCAGCGGGGGGACAGCACCCTACTTC.

The chain carries TRBV5-1 and TRBJ2-4, with TRBD2 as a possible D gene (5 bases). The germline gives CDR1 SGHRS, CDR2 YFSETQ. The CDR3 has 18 amino acids. Trimming took 4 bases from V and 8 from J, leaving 28 bases between them. For the CDR3, the DNA is TGCGCCAGCAGCAACCTCCTTGATGGGAACGGACTTGGGGACATTCAGTACTTC. This gives the protein CASSNLLDGNGLGDIQYF. Based on the CDR3 plus reference TRBV5-1 and TRBJ2-4, the full variable domain is KAGVTQTPRYLIKTRGQQVTLSCSPISGHRSVSWYQQTPGQGLQFLFEYFSETQRNKGNFPGRFSGRQFSNSRSEMNVSTLELGDSALYLCASSNLLDGNGLGDIQYFGAGTRLSVL.

This chain connects TRBV19 to TRBJ2-1; no reliable D call. This CDR3 comprises 16 residues. Germline-derived CDR1 and CDR2 are LNHDA and SQIVND (reference sequence). Trimming took off 7 bases at V and 0 bases at J, with 16 bases between the two ends. Written as DNA, the CDR3 is TGTGCCAGTACCCCCTTCGCAGTGAGCTCCTACAATGAGCAGTTCTTC. It translates to CASTPFAVSSYNEQFF.

J is TRBJ2-1 and V is TRBV4-3; perhaps TRBD2 as D (6 bases). Trimming cost V 4 bases and J 0 bases, with 16 bases left between them. The CDR3 has 17 amino acids. Germline CDR1 LGHNA, CDR2 YSLEER. The CDR3 DNA sequence: TGCGCCAGCAGCCCAGTACCCGCGGGAAACTCCTACAATGAGCAGTTCTTC. Translation gives CASSPVPAGNSYNEQFF.

The V gene is TRBV7-9, the J gene TRBJ2-1; D possibly corresponds to TRBD2 (7 bases). CDR1 is SEHNR, CDR2 FQNEAQ, per germline (reference sequence). Trimming pared 2 bases from V and 6 bases from J, leaving 20 bases between. CDR3 length: 17 residues. As DNA, the CDR3 is TGTGCCAGCAGCTTATTGGGGGCGGGGGTACCAAGCAATGAGCAGTTCTTC. Translating it yields CASSLLGAGVPSNEQFF.

The chain joins TRBV2 to TRBJ1-5; unclear D gene. The CDR3 length is 16 residues. The V gene lost 6 bases and the J gene lost 2 bases, with 17 bases spanning the gap. Germline CDR1 reads SNHLY; CDR2 reads FYNNEI. CDR3 amino acids: CASRGSPDVRNQPQHF. DNA for the CDR3: TGTGCCAGCAGGGGCTCGCCGGACGTTCGCAATCAGCCCCAGCATTTT. Supplemented by reference TRBV2 and TRBJ1-5, the full variable domain reads EPEVTQTPSHQVTQMGQEVILRCVPISNHLYFYWYRQILGQKVEFLVSFYNNEISEKSEIFDDQFSVERPDGSNFTLKIRSTKLEDSAMYFCASRGSPDVRNQPQHFGDGTRLSIL.

The chain's CDR3 is CASSSVGGMETQYF. Here the CDR3 DNA reads TGTGCCAGCAGTTCGGTAGGAGGGATGGAGACCCAGTACTTC. The chain has TRBV28 and TRBJ2-5; maybe TRBD2 (6 bases). Germline lookup yields CDR1 MDHEN and CDR2 SYDVKM. This CDR3 is built from 14 residues. V lost 4 bases, J lost 5 bases, and 14 bases lay in between.

The gene calls are TRBV6-2 or TRBV6-3 and TRBJ2-7; 9 positions match TRBD1. V trimming: 5 bases; J trimming: 6 bases; junction bases outside the gene matches: 11. Germline V gives CDR1 MNHEY, CDR2 SVGEGT. The CDR3 has 15 residues. The CDR3 DNA reads as TGTGCCAGCAGTGTCCGGGACAGGGCCGACGCCGAGCAGTACGTC. Amino acids: CASSVRDRADAEQYV.

At least ten counts were recorded for this clonotype. The chain employs TRBV6-5 and TRBJ1-2; D not certain. The CDR3 length is 14 residues. V lost 2 bases and J lost 2, with 9 bases in between. The germline CDR1 and CDR2 sequences are MNHEY and SVGAGI. The CDR3 here is CASSYGPINYGYTF. In nucleotides, the CDR3 is TGTGCCAGCAGTTACGGGCCAATCAACTATGGCTACACCTTC.

The rearrangement links TRBV27 to TRBJ2-3, with 9 positions matching TRBD1. The CDR3 extends over 16 amino acids. From germline, CDR1 is MNHEY and CDR2 SMNVEV (reference sequence). J was trimmed by 3 bases and V by 3 bases; bases with no gene match: 7. CDR3 in DNA: TGTGCCAGCAGTTTTGGGACAGGGTTTGGGACAGATACGCAGTATTTT. As protein: CASSFGTGFGTDTQYF.

This clonotype has just a few counts. The chain has TRBV6-5 and TRBJ1-6; 7 nucleotides match TRBD1. This CDR3 has 14 residues. The V gene end was trimmed by 4 bases and the J gene end by 10 bases; junction bases not matched to a gene: 7. Germline V CDR1 and CDR2: MNHEY, SVGAGI. CDR3 nucleotide sequence: TGTGCCAGCAGTTTACAGGGGTACGGGTCACCCCTCCACTTT. Protein product: CASSLQGYGSPLHF.

This clonotype occurred a few times. The V gene is TRBV10-3, the J gene TRBJ1-1; D not resolved. The CDR3 has 12 amino acids. V was cut by 3 bases and J by 3 bases, with 5 bases left in between. Looked up from germline, CDR1 is ENHRY and CDR2 is SYGVKD. The CDR3 coding sequence is TGTGCCATCAGTGAAGGCGACACTGAAGCTTTCTTT. Translating gives CAISEGDTEAFF.

This chain joins TRBV12-3 or TRBV12-4 and TRBJ1-1, with D tentatively TRBD1 (5 bases). V was pared by 7 bases and J by 0 bases, with 15 bases between. This CDR3 comprises 15 residues. CDR3 nucleotide sequence: TGTGCCAGCACCGACCCGGGGACCCTGAACACTGAAGCTTTCTTT. This gives the protein CASTDPGTLNTEAFF.

The gene calls are TRBV29-1 and TRBJ2-3; no definite D call. The ends were cut back, 3 bases at V and 0 bases at J, with 13 bases in the middle. Germline assignment: CDR1 SQVTM and CDR2 ANQGSEA. This CDR3 is built from 15 residues. The CDR3 sequence: CSVEGGLSSTDTQYF. In DNA, the CDR3 is TGCAGCGTTGAGGGCGGCCTCAGCAGCACAGATACGCAGTATTTT.

A few counts support this clonotype. The chain uses TRBV27 and TRBJ2-1; either TRBD1 or TRBD2 may supply D (6 bases each). In germline, CDR1 is MNHEY, CDR2 SMNVEV (reference sequence). The CDR3 contains 14 residues. V was cut by 2 bases and J by 9 bases, with 14 bases left in between. The CDR3 spells CASSLGGPPGEQFF. CDR3 DNA: TGTGCCAGCAGTTTAGGGGGGCCCCCTGGTGAGCAGTTCTTC.

This clonotype has more than one count but fewer than ten. The chain combines TRBV27 with TRBJ2-5; tentative D call: TRBD2 (5 bases). The CDR3 totals 16 residues. V was cut by 2 bases and J by 2 bases, with 15 bases left in between. Germline CDR1 MNHEY, CDR2 SMNVEV (reference sequence). DNA for the CDR3: TGTGCCAGCAGTTTAAGTTACGGGGAGTATCAAGAGACCCAGTACTTC. It is translated as CASSLSYGEYQETQYF.

This clonotype has just a few counts. The chain employs TRBV6-6 and TRBJ1-1; D gene ambiguous. The germline gives CDR1 MNHNY, CDR2 SVGAGI (reference sequence). The V and J ends lost 5 bases and 5 bases respectively, with 12 bases between them. The CDR3 runs 13 residues. The CDR3 DNA reads TGTGCCAGCAGTCGTATCGTGGGGACTGAAGCTTTCTTT. Protein product: CASSRIVGTEAFF.